A single sample gave rise to the 25 T cell receptor beta chains below, sequenced in a study of response to subunit inactivated influenza vaccine. TCRdb itself ran the RT-PCR reads through MiXCR, one entry per CDR3 protein. The repertoire holds some 500,000 distinct CDR3 sequences, with about 25% as singletons. The sample here was CD4+ T cells sorted from PBMCs, taken roughly 5 days after vaccination. The receptors originated from a man aged 45-65 years who received an inactivated influenza vaccine.

The CDR3 DNA reads as TGTGCCAGCAGCTTAGATGCAGGACCTGGAAACACCATATATTTT. Translated: CASSLDAGPGNTIYF. The chain has TRBV13 and TRBJ1-3; D uncertain. CDR3 size: 15 residues. Between the trimmed V and J ends, which lost 1 base and 2 bases, there was a span of 9 bases. CDR1 PRHDT and CDR2 FYEKMQ come from the germline V gene (reference sequence).

V usage is TRBV27 and J usage is TRBJ2-1; 9 bases agree with TRBD1. In germline, CDR1 is MNHEY, CDR2 SMNVEV (reference sequence). J was trimmed by 7 bases and V by 5 bases; bases with no gene match: 6. This CDR3 is 14 amino acids long. DNA of the CDR3: TGTGCCAGCAGTCCAGGGACAGGGCGGAATGAGCAGTTCTTC. Translated: CASSPGTGRNEQFF.

The V call is TRBV9, the J call TRBJ1-1; D is undetermined. V shed 7 bases and J shed 1 base, with 8 bases lying between them. This CDR3 spans 12 amino acids. CDR1 and CDR2 from the germline V gene are SGDLS and YYNGEE. CDR3 region: CASSRQNTEAFF. CDR3 coding DNA: TGTGCCAGCTCCCGGCAGAACACTGAAGCTTTCTTT.

This clonotype appeared a few times. The junction departs from germline at one end; a sequencing error may be responsible. This chain uses TRBV12-3 or TRBV12-4 with TRBJ2-7, with 7 bases that match TRBD1. This CDR3 region has 15 residues. CDR3 protein: CASSLGPGQVYEQYF. The CDR3 DNA reads TGTGCCAGCAGCTTAGGCCCCGGACAGGTCTACGAGCAGTACTTC.

The chain combines TRBV3-1 with TRBJ2-7, with D perhaps given as TRBD1 or TRBD2 (5 bases each). CDR1 is LGHDT and CDR2 is YNNKEL in the germline V gene (reference sequence). V was pared by 1 base and J by 6 bases, with 16 bases between. The CDR3 runs 15 residues. CDR3 sequence: CASSQAVLGAREQYF. DNA for the CDR3: TGTGCCAGCAGCCAAGCGGTCCTCGGGGCCCGCGAGCAGTACTTC.

The V gene is TRBV30, the J gene TRBJ2-7; D gene unclear. Germline-derived CDR1 and CDR2 are GTSNPN and SVGIG (reference sequence). Trimming took off 2 bases at V and 3 bases at J, with 8 bases between the two ends. The CDR3 length is 12 residues. The CDR3: CAWSPTNYEQYF. The CDR3 bases are TGTGCCTGGAGTCCTACGAACTACGAGCAGTACTTC.

The chain couples TRBV20-1 to TRBJ2-4, with D possibly TRBD1 on 5 matching bases. V gave up 0 bases and J gave up 11 bases, with 11 bases separating them. Germline V CDR1 and CDR2: DFQATT, SNEGSKA (reference sequence). This CDR3 is built from 12 residues. The CDR3 DNA is TGCAGTGCTAGAGATCCCCAGGGCGTTCAGTACTTC. Its protein product is CSARDPQGVQYF.

A few counts support this clonotype. The chain carries TRBV28 and TRBJ1-1, with D perhaps TRBD1 (6 bases). This CDR3 has 15 amino acids. Trimming stripped 1 base from V and 5 bases from J, with 14 bases between. Germline V gene data show CDR1 as MDHEN and CDR2 as SYDVKM. CDR3 coding DNA: TGTGCCAGCAGTTTATCGGGCAGGGGTAATACTGAAGCTTTCTTT. It translates to CASSLSGRGNTEAFF.

This clonotype has a handful of counts. This CDR3 is CASSQHSVSTGELFF. The CDR3 DNA sequence: TGTGCCAGCAGTCAGCATAGCGTAAGCACCGGGGAGCTGTTTTTT. This chain links TRBV6-1 with TRBJ2-2, with D maybe TRBD2 (5 bases). The CDR3 extends over 15 amino acids. Germline V CDR1 and CDR2: MNHNS, SASEGT. V was trimmed by 5 bases and J by 4 bases, leaving 14 bases between them.

In nucleotides, the CDR3 is TGTGCCAGCAGTTACTCGGGACTAGCGGGAGGGAACTACAATGAGCAGTTCTTC. This encodes CASSYSGLAGGNYNEQFF. The chain uses TRBV6-5 and TRBJ2-1, with 16 bases identical to TRBD2. J gave up 3 bases and V 0 bases, and 2 bases lay outside the gene matches. The length of the CDR3 is 18 residues. Per the germline V gene, CDR1 is MNHEY and CDR2 is SVGAGI.

This clonotype was observed a handful of times. V and J are TRBV16 and TRBJ2-5; 8 nucleotides agree with TRBD1. V dropped 4 bases and J dropped 6; count of bases not matched to a gene: 10. CDR3 length: 15 residues. CDR1 and CDR2 (germline): KGHSY, FQNENV. CDR3 in amino acids: CASSPSTTGGKTQYF. The CDR3 bases are TGTGCCAGCAGCCCTAGCACTACAGGGGGGAAGACCCAGTACTTC.

This clonotype was counted only a few times. This chain links TRBV6-2 or TRBV6-3 with TRBJ2-5; maybe TRBD2 (6 bases). Germline V gene data show CDR1 as MNHEY and CDR2 as SVGEGT. V lost 6 bases and J lost 4, with 18 bases in between. The CDR3 runs to 15 residues. The CDR3 spells CASRTPRQGGETQYF. The CDR3 nucleotides read TGTGCCAGCAGGACACCCAGGCAGGGAGGAGAGACCCAGTACTTC.

This clonotype was seen a handful of times. The rearrangement joins TRBV5-1 to TRBJ2-1; 8 nucleotides line up with TRBD2. Germline values: CDR1 SGHRS, CDR2 YFSETQ. This CDR3 is built from 15 residues. With V trimmed by 1 base and J by 7 bases, 7 bases remained unmatched. CDR3 DNA: TGCGCCAGCAGCTTGAGAGCGGGAGCGAGGAATGAGCAGTTCTTC. It encodes CASSLRAGARNEQFF.

This clonotype was observed at least ten times. The genes are TRBV7-2 and TRBJ1-2; TRBD1 is a possible D gene (6 bases). CDR1 and CDR2 (germline): SGHTA, FQGNSA. This CDR3 spans 12 amino acids. Trimming pared 5 bases from V and 4 bases from J, leaving 8 bases between. Here the CDR3 reads CASSADSYGYTF. CDR3 DNA: TGTGCCAGCAGCGCGGACAGCTATGGCTACACCTTC.

This clonotype showed up many times. The chain couples TRBV7-6 to TRBJ2-2; D may be TRBD1 (5 bases). The CDR3 contains 14 residues. The germline V gene has CDR1 SGHVS and CDR2 FNYEAQ. V lost 4 bases and J lost 1, with 7 bases in between. Here the CDR3 DNA reads TGTGCCAGCAGCTCGACAGTGAACACCGGGGAGCTGTTTTTT. It translates to CASSSTVNTGELFF. The whole variable domain, filled in from reference TRBV7-6 and TRBJ2-2, reads GAGVSQSPRYKVTKRGQDVALRCDPISGHVSLYWYRQALGQGPEFLTYFNYEAQQDKSGLPNDRFSAERPEGSISTLTIQRTEQRDSAMYRCASSSTVNTGELFFGEGSRLTVL.

J is TRBJ2-3 and V is TRBV2; TRBD2 matches at 7 bases. Germline V gene sequence: CDR1 SNHLY, CDR2 FYNNEI. The CDR3 consists of 16 residues. V was clipped by 5 bases and J by 0 bases; unmatched bases: 8. The CDR3 nucleotides read TGTGCCAGCAGTCTCTTAAAGACTAGCAGCACAGATACGCAGTATTTT. Encoded protein: CASSLLKTSSTDTQYF.

J is TRBJ2-7 and V is TRBV5-1, with TRBD1 matching 7 bases. The CDR3 spans 14 residues. With 2 bases clipped from V and 5 bases from J, the junction kept 7 bases outside the gene matches. Looked up from germline, CDR1 is SGHRS and CDR2 is YFSETQ. The chain's CDR3 is CASSFSGDRDEQYF. The CDR3 DNA reads TGCGCCAGCAGCTTTTCCGGAGACAGGGACGAGCAGTACTTC.

This clonotype turned up a few times. The rearrangement links TRBV3-1 to TRBJ2-3; D perhaps matches TRBD1 (5 bases). The CDR3 has 15 amino acids. Germline CDR1 is LGHDT and CDR2 is YNNKEL (reference sequence). V was shortened by 4 bases and J by 2 bases, with 13 bases between the two germline ends. DNA for the CDR3: TGTGCCAGCAGCCCCGGACACGAGATCACAGATACGCAGTATTTT. Amino acid sequence: CASSPGHEITDTQYF.

The J gene is TRBJ2-7, the V gene TRBV10-3, with 10 nucleotides matching TRBD2. This CDR3 is built from 16 residues. CDR1 and CDR2 (germline): ENHRY, SYGVKD. J was trimmed by 1 base and V by 6 bases; bases with no gene match: 9. The CDR3 DNA follows: TGTGCCATCAGAGAGACCGGGACTAGCGTTTCCTACGAGCAGTACTTC. Translated: CAIRETGTSVSYEQYF.

This clonotype was observed a few times. In DNA, the CDR3 is TGTGCCAGCAGTCCCGCCCTGGGACAGGGGTCCGATGAGCAGTTCTTC. Protein product: CASSPALGQGSDEQFF. The V and J genes are TRBV28 and TRBJ2-1; TRBD1 matches 10 bases. With 5 bases clipped from V and 8 bases from J, the junction kept 12 bases outside the gene matches. The CDR3 sequence is 16 residues long. The germline CDR1 and CDR2 sequences are MDHEN and SYDVKM.

The chain has TRBV18 and TRBJ2-7, with D possibly matching TRBD2 (6 bases). V lost 0 bases, J lost 2 bases, and 8 bases lay in between. Looked up from germline, CDR1 is KGHSH and CDR2 is LQKENI. The CDR3 contains 14 residues. This CDR3 reads CASSPPTGAYEQYF. For the CDR3, the DNA is TGTGCCAGCTCACCACCGACGGGGGCCTACGAGCAGTACTTC.

CDR3 nucleotide sequence: TGTGCCAGCAGCTTAGGACTCGCCCCGGGGGGCTACACCTTC. Its protein is CASSLGLAPGGYTF. The chain has TRBV9 and TRBJ1-2; D not resolved. This CDR3 region has 14 residues. Germline V gene lookup returns CDR1 SGDLS and CDR2 YYNGEE. V dropped 4 bases and J dropped 8 bases, with 18 bases sitting between them.

This clonotype has just a few counts. The V gene is TRBV12-3 or TRBV12-4, the J gene TRBJ2-3, with D perhaps TRBD1 (6 bases). Trimming cost V 6 bases and J 6 bases, with 19 bases left between them. CDR3 length: 15 amino acids. The CDR3 nucleotides are TGTGCCAGCAGACCCACAGGGACGTCTCCTGATACGCAGTATTTT. This translates into CASRPTGTSPDTQYF.

V is TRBV4-1 and J is TRBJ1-5, with a weak D call TRBD1 (5 bases). The germline V gene has CDR1 MGHRA and CDR2 YSYEKL. The CDR3 is 13 amino acids. V gave up 1 base and J gave up 7 bases, with 8 bases separating them. The chain's CDR3 is CASSQVGGQPQHF. The CDR3 DNA reads as TGCGCCAGCAGCCAAGTTGGGGGACAGCCCCAGCATTTT.

The chain has TRBV24-1 and TRBJ2-5; D remains unclear. The CDR3 runs to 15 residues. CDR1 is KGHDR, CDR2 SFDVKD, per germline. Deletions cut 1 base from V and 2 bases from J, with 10 bases between. DNA for the CDR3: TGTGCCACCAGTGATTTTCCGGGCAGACAAGAGACCCAGTACTTC. It specifies CATSDFPGRQETQYF.